These 2 T cell receptor beta chains were sequenced from one sample in a study of cytomegalovirus exposure and HLA in healthy donors. A multiplex PCR was run with 60 Vbeta primers and 13 Jbeta primers. Clones were sequenced by immunoSEQ multiplex PCR, and TCRdb holds only the in-frame ones, with some missing. The sample yields about 130,000 clones, around three quarters seen once. The sample taken for sequencing was PBMCs. The source is a woman aged 55-70 years in good health and CMV-seropositive.

The chain has TRBV9 and TRBJ1-3; TRBD1 matches 7 bases. The CDR3 covers 16 residues. J was trimmed by 0 bases and V by 4 bases; bases with no gene match: 7. CDR1 is SGDLS, CDR2 YYNGEE, per germline. CDR3 sequence: CASSRDSRNSGNTIYF. DNA for the CDR3: TGTGCCAGCAGCCGGGACAGCCGCAACTCTGGAAACACCATATATTTT.

The chain has TRBV9 and TRBJ1-1; a possible D gene is TRBD1 (6 bases). The CDR3 totals 13 residues. Looked up from germline, CDR1 is SGDLS and CDR2 is YYNGEE. Trimming took 4 bases from V and 4 from J, leaving 11 bases between them. CDR3 coding DNA: TGTGCCAGCAGCTCAGGGGCTGGCACTGAAGCTTTCTTT. It is translated as CASSSGAGTEAFF.